The clone carrying this T cell receptor beta chain turned up a few times. Its target is unknown. The data stem from a study of beta chain features in type 1 diabetes. Study-wide results and caveats: Shorter TCRB CDR3s, moderately but significantly so, marked every one of the four CD4+ subsets in Type 1 diabetes patients.

All of the isolated RNA was reverse transcribed, so expressed TCRB transcripts were sequenced. Measured with immunoSEQ multiplex PCR; TCRdb has only the in-frame clones, and not every one. In the table there are 600,000 or so clones, around 12% of which are singletons. Sorting gave populations that all exceeded 95% purity. J gave up 5 bases and V 1 base, and 4 bases lay outside the gene matches. CDR1 SGHTA and CDR2 FQGNSA come from the germline V gene. This CDR3 has 15 amino acids. What was sequenced was naive CD4+ T cells from blood. The receptor's source is a young man with type 1 diabetes. V and J are TRBV7-2 and TRBJ2-1; 8 bases are a match to TRBD2. CDR3 in amino acids: CASSLEAGANNEQFF. The CDR3 DNA reads TGTGCCAGCAGCTTAGAAGCGGGGGCCAACAATGAGCAGTTCTTC. Together with reference TRBV7-2 and TRBJ2-1, the CDR3 gives the full variable domain: GAGVSQSPSNKVTEKGKDVELRCDPISGHTALYWYRQSLGQGLEFLIYFQGNSAPDKSGLPSDRFSAERTGGSVSTLTIQRTQQEDSAVYLCASSLEAGANNEQFFGPGTRLTVL.